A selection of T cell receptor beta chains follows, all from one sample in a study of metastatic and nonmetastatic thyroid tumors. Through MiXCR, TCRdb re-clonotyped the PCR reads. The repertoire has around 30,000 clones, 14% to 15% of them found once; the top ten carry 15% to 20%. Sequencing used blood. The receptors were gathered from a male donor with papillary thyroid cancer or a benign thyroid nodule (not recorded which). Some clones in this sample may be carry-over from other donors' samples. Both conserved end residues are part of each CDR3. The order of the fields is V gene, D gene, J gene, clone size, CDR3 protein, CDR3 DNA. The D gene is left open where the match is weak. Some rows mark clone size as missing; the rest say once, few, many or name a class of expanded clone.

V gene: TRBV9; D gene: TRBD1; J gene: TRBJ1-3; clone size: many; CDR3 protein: CASSTRTGPPGNTIYF; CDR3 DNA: TGTGCCAGCAGCACGCGGACAGGCCCGCCTGGAAACACCATATATTTT
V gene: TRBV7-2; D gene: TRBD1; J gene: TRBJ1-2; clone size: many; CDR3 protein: CASSLARTGGLYGYTF; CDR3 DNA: TGTGCCAGCAGCTTAGCAAGGACAGGGGGCCTCTATGGCTACACCTTC
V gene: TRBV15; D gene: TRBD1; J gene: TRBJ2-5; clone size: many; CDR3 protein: CATSRDRGQETQYF; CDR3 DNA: TGTGCCACCAGCAGAGACAGGGGGCAGGAGACCCAGTACTTC
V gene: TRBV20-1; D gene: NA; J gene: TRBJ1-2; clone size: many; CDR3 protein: CSASRGGQVSGYTF; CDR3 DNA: TGCAGTGCTAGTCGGGGGGGACAAGTAAGTGGCTACACCTTC
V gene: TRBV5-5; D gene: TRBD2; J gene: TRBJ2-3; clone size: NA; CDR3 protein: CASRMGTIPDTQYF; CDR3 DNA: TGTGCCAGCAGAATGGGGACTATCCCAGATACGCAGTATTTT
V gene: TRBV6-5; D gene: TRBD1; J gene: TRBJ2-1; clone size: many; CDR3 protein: CASSYGTGKNNEQFF; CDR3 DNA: TGTGCCAGCAGTTACGGGACAGGGAAAAACAATGAGCAGTTCTTC
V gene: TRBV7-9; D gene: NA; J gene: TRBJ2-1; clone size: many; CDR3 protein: CASSPWTLLWEQFF; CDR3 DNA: TGTGCCAGCAGCCCCTGGACCCTTCTCTGGGAGCAGTTCTTC
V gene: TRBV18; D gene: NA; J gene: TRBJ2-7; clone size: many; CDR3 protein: CASSRGSSYEQYF; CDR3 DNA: TGTGCCAGCTCACGGGGGAGCTCCTACGAGCAGTACTTC
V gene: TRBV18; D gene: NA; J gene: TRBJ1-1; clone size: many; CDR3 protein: CASSPPSTGRNTEAFF; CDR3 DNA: TGTGCCAGCTCCCCTCCCAGTACCGGTAGGAACACTGAAGCTTTCTTT
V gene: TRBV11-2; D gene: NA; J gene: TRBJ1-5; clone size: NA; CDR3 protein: CAGSPFAPSFVNQPQHF; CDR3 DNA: TGTGCCGGCAGCCCTTTTGCGCCGTCTTTTGTCAATCAGCCCCAGCATTTT
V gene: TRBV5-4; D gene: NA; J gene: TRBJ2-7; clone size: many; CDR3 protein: CASSLGQSPYEQYF; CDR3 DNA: TGTGCCAGCAGCTTGGGACAGAGTCCGTACGAGCAGTACTTC
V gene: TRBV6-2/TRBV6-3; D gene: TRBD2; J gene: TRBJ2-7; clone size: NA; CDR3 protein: CASISGCRLAREFYEQYF; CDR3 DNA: TGTGCCAGCATTTCTGGGTGTCGACTAGCAAGGGAATTCTACGAGCAGTACTTC
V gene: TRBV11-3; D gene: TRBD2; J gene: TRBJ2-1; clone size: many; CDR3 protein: CASSPQATSGSLRQFF; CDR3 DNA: TGTGCCAGCAGCCCACAAGCCACTAGCGGGAGTCTTCGGCAGTTCTTC
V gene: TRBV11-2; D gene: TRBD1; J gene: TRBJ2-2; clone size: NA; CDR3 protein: CASSSRQGRVTGELFF; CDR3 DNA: TGTGCCAGCAGCTCTCGACAGGGAAGAGTCACCGGGGAGCTGTTTTTT
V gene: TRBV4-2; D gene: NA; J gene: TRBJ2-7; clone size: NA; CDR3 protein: CASSQERTSAEQYF; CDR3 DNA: TGTGCCAGCAGCCAAGAGAGGACATCGGCCGAGCAGTACTTC
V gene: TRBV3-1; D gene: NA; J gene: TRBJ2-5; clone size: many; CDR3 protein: CASSQETQYF; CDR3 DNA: TGTGCCAGCAGCCAAGAGACCCAGTACTTC
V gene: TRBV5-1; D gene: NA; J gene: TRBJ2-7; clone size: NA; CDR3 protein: CASSLTADGPYEQYF; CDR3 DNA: TGCGCCAGCAGCTTGACCGCGGACGGCCCCTACGAGCAGTACTTC
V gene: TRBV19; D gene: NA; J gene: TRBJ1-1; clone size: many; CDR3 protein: CASSPLHLPNTEAFF; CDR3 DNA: TGTGCCAGTAGTCCGCTACATCTCCCGAACACTGAAGCTTTCTTT
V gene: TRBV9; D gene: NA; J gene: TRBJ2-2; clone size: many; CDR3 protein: CASSPSVILGELFF; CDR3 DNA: TGTGCCAGCAGCCCGTCTGTTATCCTCGGGGAGCTGTTTTTT
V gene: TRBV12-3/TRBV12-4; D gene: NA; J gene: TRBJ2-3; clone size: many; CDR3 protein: CASKGGSTDTQYF; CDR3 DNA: TGTGCCAGCAAGGGGGGATCCACAGATACGCAGTATTTT
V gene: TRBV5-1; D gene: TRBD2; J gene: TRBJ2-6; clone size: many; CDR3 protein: CASSLEGRAGLSGANVLTF; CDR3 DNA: TGCGCCAGCAGCTTGGAGGGGAGGGCAGGTCTCTCTGGGGCCAACGTCCTGACTTTC
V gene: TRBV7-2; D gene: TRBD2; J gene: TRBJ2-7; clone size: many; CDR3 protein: CASSLGGGGDEQYF; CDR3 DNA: TGTGCCAGCAGCTTAGGAGGTGGGGGGGACGAGCAGTACTTC
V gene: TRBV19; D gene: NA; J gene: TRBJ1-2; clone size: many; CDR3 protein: CASTTGYFLGYTF; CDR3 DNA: TGTGCCAGTACGACAGGTTATTTTCTAGGCTACACCTTC
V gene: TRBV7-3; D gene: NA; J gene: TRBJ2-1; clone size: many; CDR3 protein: CASSLLPANYNEQFF; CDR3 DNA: TGTGCCAGCAGCCTATTGCCCGCAAACTACAATGAGCAGTTCTTC
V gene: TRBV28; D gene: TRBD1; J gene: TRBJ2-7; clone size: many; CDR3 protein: CASSLLGQGYEQYF; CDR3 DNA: TGTGCCAGCAGTTTACTGGGACAGGGGTACGAGCAGTACTTC
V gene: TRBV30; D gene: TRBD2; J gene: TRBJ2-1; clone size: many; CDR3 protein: CAWENGGGNEQFF; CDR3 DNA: TGTGCCTGGGAGAATGGGGGGGGCAATGAGCAGTTCTTC
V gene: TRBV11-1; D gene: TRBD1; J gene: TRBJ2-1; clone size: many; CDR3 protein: CASSQGQGAFGEQFF; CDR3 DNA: TGTGCCAGCAGCCAAGGACAGGGGGCTTTTGGTGAGCAGTTCTTC
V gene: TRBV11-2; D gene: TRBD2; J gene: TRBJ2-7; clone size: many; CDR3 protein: CASSIGRFGAGGHYEQYF; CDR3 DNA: TGTGCCAGCAGCATCGGTCGTTTCGGGGCGGGAGGTCACTACGAGCAGTACTTC
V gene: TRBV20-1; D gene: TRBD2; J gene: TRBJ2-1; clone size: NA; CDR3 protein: CSATSGGGDEQFF; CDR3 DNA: TGCAGTGCTACTAGCGGTGGGGGGGATGAGCAGTTCTTC
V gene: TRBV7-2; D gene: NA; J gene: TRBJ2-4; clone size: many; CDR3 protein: CASSLWGESKNIQYF; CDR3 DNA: TGTGCCAGCAGCTTATGGGGGGAATCCAAAAACATTCAGTACTTC
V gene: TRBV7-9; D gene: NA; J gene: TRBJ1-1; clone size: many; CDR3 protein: CASSDQTTGHFFF; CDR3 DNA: TGTGCCAGCAGCGATCAAACTACAGGGCACTTCTTCTTT
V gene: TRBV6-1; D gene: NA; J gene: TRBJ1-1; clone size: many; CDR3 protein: CASSLMGHTEAFF; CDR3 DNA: TGTGCCAGCAGTCTCATGGGGCACACTGAAGCTTTCTTT
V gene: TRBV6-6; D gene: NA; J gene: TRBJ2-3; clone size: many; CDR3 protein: CASSYSLRAAQGDTQYF; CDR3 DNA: TGTGCCAGCAGTTATTCCCTTCGGGCCGCACAGGGAGATACGCAGTATTTT
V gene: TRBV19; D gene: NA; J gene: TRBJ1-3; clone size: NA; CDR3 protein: CASTGGVWGSGNTIYF; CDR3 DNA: TGTGCCAGTACCGGGGGTGTTTGGGGCTCTGGAAACACCATATATTTT
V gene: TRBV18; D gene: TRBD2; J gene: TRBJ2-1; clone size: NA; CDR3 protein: CASSPLPGGVYNEQFF; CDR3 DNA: TGTGCCAGCTCACCACTTCCGGGGGGAGTTTACAATGAGCAGTTCTTC
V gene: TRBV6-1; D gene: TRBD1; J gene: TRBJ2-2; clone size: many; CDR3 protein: CASTPLQGRKTGELFF; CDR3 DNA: TGTGCCAGCACCCCACTACAGGGGAGAAAGACCGGGGAGCTGTTTTTT
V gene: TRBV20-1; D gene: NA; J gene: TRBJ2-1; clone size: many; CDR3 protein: CSARVLDNEQFF; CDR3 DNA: TGCAGTGCTAGGGTCCTGGACAATGAGCAGTTCTTC
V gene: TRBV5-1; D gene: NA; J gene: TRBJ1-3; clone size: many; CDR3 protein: CASSTEGQSGNTIYF; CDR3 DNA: TGCGCCAGCAGCACCGAAGGACAGTCTGGAAACACCATATATTTT
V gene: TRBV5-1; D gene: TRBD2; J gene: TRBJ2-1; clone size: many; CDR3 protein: CASSLAILAGDKFNEQFF; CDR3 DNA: TGCGCCAGCAGCTTGGCCATATTAGCGGGAGATAAGTTCAATGAGCAGTTCTTC
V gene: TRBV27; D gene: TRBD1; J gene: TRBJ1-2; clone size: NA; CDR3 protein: CASSLYGGQGRGYTF; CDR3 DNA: TGTGCCAGCAGTTTATACGGTGGACAGGGTAGGGGCTACACCTTC
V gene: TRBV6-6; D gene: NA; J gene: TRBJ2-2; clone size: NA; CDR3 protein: CASSLHRTNTGELFF; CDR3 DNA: TGTGCCAGCAGTCTACATCGCACTAACACCGGGGAGCTGTTTTTT
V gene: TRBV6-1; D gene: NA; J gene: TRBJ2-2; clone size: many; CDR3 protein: CASSGSQGELFF; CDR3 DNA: TGTGCCAGCAGTGGTAGTCAGGGGGAGCTGTTTTTT